This T cell receptor (beta chain) was captured in a study of Tregs in tolerant kidney transplant recipients. Method: immunoSEQ multiplex PCR; TCRdb's copy keeps in-frame clones and lacks some. The data contain nearly 95,000 clones, approximately 93% of them singletons. Unstimulated Tregs (CD4+CD25+CD127-) and CD4+CD25- non-Tregs were sorted from PBMCs. CDR3 length: 16 residues. CDR1 is SEHNR, CDR2 FQNEAQ, per germline (reference sequence). After removal of 7 bases from V and 7 bases from J, the junction contained 15 bases not matched to a gene. The TCR originated in a human donor who received a combined kidney and bone marrow transplant. This rearrangement joins TRBV7-9 to TRBJ2-7, with 11 positions matching TRBD2. Here the sequenced sample was CD4+ T cells from blood, taken before the transplant. CDR3 sequence: CASTKGGSGGAVEQYF. CDR3 nucleotide sequence: TGTGCCAGCACGAAGGGAGGTAGCGGGGGGGCAGTGGAGCAGTACTTC.